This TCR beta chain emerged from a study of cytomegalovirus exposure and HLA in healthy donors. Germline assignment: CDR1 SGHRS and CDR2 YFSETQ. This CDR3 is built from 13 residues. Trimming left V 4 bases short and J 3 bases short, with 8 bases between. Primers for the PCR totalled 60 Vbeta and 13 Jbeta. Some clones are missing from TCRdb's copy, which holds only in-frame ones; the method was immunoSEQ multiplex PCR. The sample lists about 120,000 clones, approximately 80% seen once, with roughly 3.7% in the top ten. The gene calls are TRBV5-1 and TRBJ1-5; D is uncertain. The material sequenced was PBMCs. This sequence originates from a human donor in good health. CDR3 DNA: TGCGCCAGCAGCCTTACTACCAATCAGCCCCAGCATTTT. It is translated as CASSLTTNQPQHF.